This T cell receptor (beta chain) was sequenced during a study of shared clonotypes between healthy human individuals. The repertoire was sequenced with immunoSEQ multiplex PCR; TCRdb's copy has only in-frame clones and lacks some. This repertoire shows around 2,100,000 clones, approximately 94% found once; its top ten account for approximately 1.2%. Positively selected for CCR7, the CD45RO-negative cells used as naive CD8 cells excluded terminally differentiated effector memory CD45RA+ cells. The TCR was taken from a man aged 18 to 35 in good health. Sequenced: naive CD8+ T cells sorted from blood.

The CDR3 region has the DNA TGTGCCAGCCACGCGGGGGGCGTCTACAATGAGCAGTTCTTC. Amino acid sequence: CASHAGGVYNEQFF. V and J are TRBV6-6 and TRBJ2-1; 8 nucleotides line up with TRBD2. The junction had 6 bases not matched to a gene; V was cut back by 8 bases and J by 3 bases. In germline, CDR1 is MNHNY, CDR2 SVGAGI (reference sequence). The CDR3 is 14 amino acids.